The entry below gives a single T cell receptor (beta chain) sequence along with its context. Its antigen is as yet unknown. The source of the sample is a study of cytomegalovirus exposure and HLA in healthy donors. Overall study: Earlier sequencing of approximately 200 million T cells yielded approximately 100 million unique TCR beta sequences.

General observations from the study: Later, an analysis showed that TCR beta chains associated with HLA were more clonally expanded than others that were equally common. The study recorded over 150 TCR beta chains that were cytomegalovirus-associated.

The CDR3 runs 13 residues. Per germline, CDR1 ENHRY and CDR2 SYGVKD. Trimming shortened V by 4 bases and J by 3 bases, and 9 bases separated the two germline ends. Primers for the PCR totalled 60 Vbeta and 13 Jbeta. Libraries were prepared by immunoSEQ multiplex PCR; TCRdb keeps only in-frame clonotypes and omits some of them. The sample table includes fewer than 100,000 clones. The receptor was isolated from a man in his fifties in good health and CMV-seronegative. The chain is built from TRBV10-3 and TRBJ1-1; D not resolved. Sequences were obtained from PBMCs. The CDR3 sequence: CAISGVGYTEAFF. CDR3 coding DNA: TGTGCCATCAGTGGAGTTGGTTACACTGAAGCTTTCTTT.